Shown below are 29 T cell receptor beta chains from a single sample sequenced in a study of molecular identifiers for immune sequencing clone quantification. TCRdb reanalysed the PCR reads using MiXCR and keeps one entry per CDR3 protein. The profile covers over 550,000 distinct CDR3 sequences, with 25% appearing a single time and about 0.84% taken by the ten largest. The material sequenced was naive CD8+ T cells from blood, with Jurkat cell RNA spiked in. Subset defined: FACS-sorted CD8+CD4-CCR7+CD45RA+ naive T cells. The receptor set was obtained from a human donor in good health. Some libraries in this study had Jurkat cell RNA spiked in.

This clonotype has a handful of counts. This rearrangement joins TRBV19 to TRBJ2-3; D gene unclear. The CDR3 contains 12 residues. Looked up from germline, CDR1 is LNHDA and CDR2 is SQIVND (reference sequence). V was pared by 3 bases and J by 4 bases, with 5 bases between. Here the CDR3 reads CASSINADTQYF. DNA of the CDR3: TGTGCCAGTAGTATCAACGCAGATACGCAGTATTTT.

This chain uses TRBV27 with TRBJ2-7, with unresolved D. This CDR3 comprises 16 residues. V was trimmed by 8 bases and J by 0 bases, leaving 20 bases between them. Germline V gene sequence: CDR1 MNHEY, CDR2 SMNVEV (reference sequence). CDR3 sequence: CASALTRTTVSYEQYF. The DNA of the CDR3 is TGTGCCAGCGCCCTGACACGAACTACCGTCTCCTACGAGCAGTACTTC.

The V gene is TRBV6-2 or TRBV6-3, the J gene TRBJ2-2; 8 bases are shared with TRBD1. Trimming took 2 bases from V and 1 from J; bases not matched to a gene: 15. The germline V gene has CDR1 MNHEY and CDR2 SVGEGT. CDR3 length: 20 residues. CDR3 coding DNA: TGTGCCAGCAGTTACCCTTCCCCTGGCAGGGGGCAACAGAACACCGGGGAGCTGTTTTTT. This encodes CASSYPSPGRGQQNTGELFF.

This chain uses TRBV12-3 or TRBV12-4 with TRBJ1-5; 8 bases align to TRBD1. V lost 6 bases to trimming and J lost 0 bases; unmatched junction nucleotides: 7. This CDR3 comprises 16 residues. CDR3 sequence (DNA): TGTGCCAGCAGCGTGACAGGGGAGTTTAGCAATCAGCCCCAGCATTTT. Protein sequence: CASSVTGEFSNQPQHF.

The rearrangement joins TRBV19 to TRBJ1-2; D unclear. Deletions cut 3 bases from V and 7 bases from J, with 9 bases between. This CDR3 region has 12 residues. CDR1 LNHDA and CDR2 SQIVND come from the germline V gene (reference sequence). The CDR3 sequence is CASSMSISGYTF. CDR3 nucleotide sequence: TGTGCCAGTAGTATGTCAATTAGTGGCTACACCTTC.

Of note for this clonotype: It may be a read error: a sequence one base away is much more abundant. The rearrangement uses TRBV9 and TRBJ2-3; 7 bases match TRBD1. Germline V gives CDR1 SGDLS, CDR2 YYNGEE. V lost 3 bases, J lost 4 bases, and 14 bases stayed unmatched. The CDR3 contains 17 residues. The CDR3 loop is CASSAQDRRLTADTQYF. The CDR3 region has the DNA TGTGCCAGCAGCGCCCAGGACAGGAGGCTTACGGCAGATACGCAGTATTTT.

Ten or more counts support this clonotype. This chain links TRBV10-3 with TRBJ1-1; weak D call: TRBD1 (5 bases). Germline V gives CDR1 ENHRY, CDR2 SYGVKD. The CDR3 runs 14 residues. Trimming cost V 0 bases and J 8 bases, with 13 bases left between them. As DNA, the CDR3 is TGTGCCATCAGTGAGTCGGCAGGGTCGGGCGAAGCTTTCTTT. Translation: CAISESAGSGEAFF.

For this clonotype: A much larger clone differs by one base, so this may be a read error. The V and J genes are TRBV20-1 and TRBJ2-7, with 9 bases lining up with TRBD2. Unmatched junction bases numbered 7, after V lost 6 bases and J lost 7 bases. CDR1 is DFQATT and CDR2 is SNEGSKA in the germline V gene (reference sequence). CDR3 size: 12 residues. CDR3 residues: CSAWGLAGEQYF. CDR3 DNA: TGCAGTGCCTGGGGACTAGCTGGGGAGCAGTACTTC.

Notes on this clonotype: This could be a read error, since a much larger clone is one nucleotide away. The chain uses TRBV14 and TRBJ1-1; a possible D gene is TRBD1 (5 bases). The CDR3 runs to 16 residues. Germline assignment: CDR1 SGHDN and CDR2 FVKESK. Written as DNA, the CDR3 is TGTGCCAGCAGCCAAGATATAAGGGGCGGTGGCACTGGAGCTTTCTTT. Protein product: CASSQDIRGGGTGAFF.

The table lists this clonotype with a few counts. CDR3 loop: CASSTTGVRPEDSPLHF. In nucleotides, the CDR3 is TGTGCCAGCAGCACTACAGGGGTTAGACCAGAAGACTCACCCCTCCACTTT. The rearrangement uses TRBV11-3 and TRBJ1-6; TRBD1 agrees at 7 bases. Trimming at V came to 5 bases and at J to 10 bases, leaving 17 bases not matched to a gene. Germline-derived CDR1 and CDR2 are SGHNT and YENEEA. The CDR3 has 17 residues.

Comments on this clonotype: A much larger clone lies one base from this, so it may be a read error. This chain joins TRBV5-1 and TRBJ1-1; TRBD1 is a possible D gene (6 bases). Trimming removed 0 bases at V and 5 bases at J, with 11 bases between. The CDR3 extends over 14 amino acids. The germline gives CDR1 SGHRS, CDR2 YFSETQ. The CDR3 bases are TGCGCCAGCAGCTTGGGGACAGTTCATACTGAAGCTTTCTTT. Protein: CASSLGTVHTEAFF. Looking up the rest from reference TRBV5-1 and TRBJ1-1 gives the full variable domain: KAGVTQTPRYLIKTRGQQVTLSCSPISGHRSVSWYQQTPGQGLQFLFEYFSETQRNKGNFPGRFSGRQFSNSRSEMNVSTLELGDSALYLCASSLGTVHTEAFFGQGTRLTVV.

There are a few counts of this clonotype. V is TRBV19 and J is TRBJ2-7, with TRBD2 identical over 9 bases. Germline assignment: CDR1 LNHDA and CDR2 SQIVND (reference sequence). The CDR3 has 14 amino acids. J was trimmed by 5 bases and V by 3 bases; bases with no gene match: 5. The CDR3 is CASSILASGDEQYF. The CDR3 DNA reads as TGTGCCAGTAGTATCCTGGCTAGCGGGGACGAGCAGTACTTC.

V gene TRBV9 combines with J gene TRBJ2-1, with 12 bases lining up with TRBD1. Per the germline V gene, CDR1 is SGDLS and CDR2 is YYNGEE. J was trimmed by 4 bases and V by 4 bases; bases with no gene match: 6. The CDR3 loop spans 16 amino acids. The CDR3 is CASSPRDRGPYNEQFF. In DNA, the CDR3 is TGTGCCAGCAGCCCACGGGACAGGGGGCCTTACAATGAGCAGTTCTTC.

This chain links TRBV4-2 with TRBJ2-7; 8 positions agree with TRBD2. V dropped 7 bases and J dropped 3; count of bases not matched to a gene: 14. CDR1 and CDR2 (germline): LGHNA, YNFKEQ. This CDR3 is built from 16 residues. The CDR3 sequence: CASTASPSGSVYEQYF. The CDR3, as DNA: TGTGCCAGCACTGCAAGTCCAAGCGGGAGTGTCTACGAGCAGTACTTC.

In regard to this clonotype: Possible read error: a much larger clone is one base away. The chain carries TRBV19 and TRBJ1-5; weak D call: TRBD1 (5 bases). This CDR3 region has 14 residues. Germline CDR1 is LNHDA and CDR2 is SQIVND (reference sequence). The CDR3 reads CVSNRWGINQPQHF. In DNA, the CDR3 is TGTGTCAGTAACCGGTGGGGGATTAATCAGCCCCAGCATTTT.

Concerning this clonotype itself: Germline and junction disagree at one end, which may indicate a read error. This chain uses TRBV7-7 with TRBJ2-7; D gene unclear. Germline CDR1 reads SSHAT; CDR2 reads FNYEAQ (reference sequence). This CDR3 has 12 amino acids. CDR3 region: CASSSGLEEQYF. The CDR3 region has the DNA TGTGCTAGCAGCTCCGGGTTGGAGGAGCAGTACTTC.

The V gene is TRBV7-2, the J gene TRBJ2-5, with D unclear. This CDR3 is 13 amino acids long. The germline V and J ends were trimmed by 7 bases and 0 bases, with 9 bases remaining between them. Germline lookup yields CDR1 SGHTA and CDR2 FQGNSA. The CDR3 sequence is CASNFSYQETQYF. As DNA, the CDR3 is TGTGCCAGCAACTTTTCGTACCAAGAGACCCAGTACTTC.

About this clonotype itself: This may arise from a read error, as a much more abundant clone is one base away. The rearrangement uses TRBV5-4 and TRBJ2-3, with TRBD1 as a possible D gene (6 bases). The CDR3 sequence is 16 residues long. CDR1 is SGHNT, CDR2 YYREEE, per germline (reference sequence). The CDR3 bases are TGTGCCAGCAGCTTGCCGCCGGACAGCTACACAAATACGCAGTATTTT. This codes for CASSLPPDSYTNTQYF.

This clonotype was observed many times. The chain recombines TRBV12-3 or TRBV12-4 with TRBJ1-5; D gene uncertain. Trimming took off 5 bases at V and 5 bases at J, with 16 bases between the two ends. The CDR3 loop spans 15 amino acids. CDR3 loop: CASSPTTGRDQPQHF. The CDR3 DNA reads TGTGCCAGCAGTCCAACGACCGGGAGGGATCAGCCCCAGCATTTT.

The chain links TRBV6-5 to TRBJ2-7; the match to TRBD1 covers 9 bases. With 0 bases clipped from V and 7 bases from J, the junction kept 16 bases outside the gene matches. The CDR3 has 18 residues. Germline CDR1 reads MNHEY; CDR2 reads SVGAGI. Written as DNA, the CDR3 is TGTGCCAGCAGTTACTCGAGTAGGGACAGGGCTTTCCGGGGGGAGCAGTACTTC. Residues: CASSYSSRDRAFRGEQYF.

This clonotype occurred many times. This chain links TRBV19 with TRBJ2-7; 9 nucleotides agree with TRBD1. The germline CDR1 and CDR2 sequences are LNHDA and SQIVND (reference sequence). This CDR3 region has 15 residues. V trimming: 4 bases; J trimming: 3 bases; junction bases outside the gene matches: 7. CDR3 residues: CASSTGTGLGYEQYF. DNA for the CDR3: TGTGCCAGTAGTACGGGGACAGGGCTCGGCTACGAGCAGTACTTC.

Worth noting for this clonotype: The junction and the germline gene differ at one end; a read error may be behind it. The rearrangement joins TRBV4-3 to TRBJ1-3; D ambiguous. Germline assignment: CDR1 LGHNA and CDR2 YSLEER. This CDR3 comprises 15 residues. The CDR3 loop reads CASSQDRSSGNTTYF. The DNA of the CDR3 is TGCGCCAGCAGCCAAGACCGTTCCTCTGGAAACACCACATATTTT.

This clonotype was picked up many times. This chain joins TRBV29-1 and TRBJ2-5; D not certain. V shed 4 bases and J shed 5 bases, with 11 bases lying between them. The length of the CDR3 is 12 residues. CDR1 is SQVTM and CDR2 is ANQGSEA in the germline V gene. The CDR3, as DNA: TGCAGCGTTGGCGGTAGTGGGGAGACCCAGTACTTC. Amino acids: CSVGGSGETQYF.

This clonotype was detected only a few times. V usage is TRBV28 and J usage is TRBJ2-2; D may be TRBD1 or TRBD2 (6 bases each). This CDR3 spans 15 amino acids. CDR1 and CDR2 (germline): MDHEN, SYDVKM. V shed 7 bases and J shed 8 bases, with 20 bases lying between them. CDR3 amino acids: CASKPGRSGAGELFF. The CDR3 DNA reads TGTGCCAGCAAACCAGGTCGATCGGGGGCTGGGGAGCTGTTTTTT.

About this clonotype itself: This may come from a read error, since a much larger clone is one base off. This rearrangement joins TRBV4-1 to TRBJ1-2; D unclear. Trimming left V 0 bases short and J 0 bases short, with 8 bases between. The CDR3 is made up of 15 amino acids. Germline loops: CDR1 MGHRA, CDR2 YSYEKL. The CDR3 reads CASSQEADSNYGYTF. CDR3 DNA: TGCGCCAGCAGCCAAGAAGCCGATTCTAACTATGGCTACACCTTC.

The chain uses TRBV19 and TRBJ1-5; possibly TRBD1 for D (5 bases). Germline V CDR1 and CDR2: LNHDA, SQIVND (reference sequence). CDR3 length: 16 amino acids. V lost 3 bases and J lost 0, with 12 bases in between. Here the CDR3 reads CASSILRGYSNQPQHF. CDR3 DNA: TGTGCCAGTAGTATCCTTAGGGGCTATAGCAATCAGCCCCAGCATTTT.

The chain has TRBV12-3 or TRBV12-4 and TRBJ2-5; TRBD1 might be the D (6 bases). V was pared by 7 bases and J by 5 bases, with 17 bases between. The CDR3 spans 14 residues. The CDR3 protein is CASTLDRLLETQYF. The DNA of the CDR3 is TGTGCCAGCACCCTGGACAGACTTCTGGAGACCCAGTACTTC.

This chain links TRBV9 with TRBJ2-2; possibly TRBD2 for D (5 bases). The V end was cut by 3 bases, the J end by 4 bases, with 13 bases between. Germline CDR1 SGDLS, CDR2 YYNGEE. The CDR3 runs to 15 residues. The DNA for the CDR3 is TGTGCCAGCAGCGCGGACGGGGAAGGCACCGGGGAGCTGTTTTTT. This codes for CASSADGEGTGELFF.

The rearrangement links TRBV9 to TRBJ2-7; 7 bases are shared with TRBD1. Trimming removed 0 bases from V and 4 bases from J; junction bases left unmatched: 7. The CDR3 sequence is 15 residues long. Germline V gene data show CDR1 as SGDLS and CDR2 as YYNGEE. CDR3 protein: CASSVGKGAIYEQYF. CDR3 bases: TGTGCCAGCAGCGTAGGAAAGGGGGCTATATACGAGCAGTACTTC.